A selection of T cell receptor beta chains follows, all from one sample in a study of a mutant IDH1 vaccine in newly diagnosed glioma. No antigen has been assigned to these receptors. Here immunoSEQ multiplex PCR was the method, and the copy in TCRdb shows in-frame clones only, minus some. This table has approximately 100,000 clones, just under 90% appearing once. The sequenced sample was PBMCs, obtained from a glioma patient whose treatment included an IDH1 peptide vaccine. The receptor source for this set is a woman in her forties or fifties with glioma. Both conserved end residues are part of each CDR3. D genes are given only for firm matches. Clone size is given for some rows only: seen once, a few or many times, or a class if the clone is expanded.

d_call j_call v_call clone_size cdr3_nt cdr3_aa
- TRBJ2-3 TRBV5-1 - TGCGCCAGCAGCCCGGGAGCCACCACAGGGGGCACAGATACGCAGTATTTT CASSPGATTGGTDTQYF
TRBD2 TRBJ2-5 TRBV6-5 - TGTGCCAGCCGGCCAGCGGGAGTGGAGACCCAGTACTTC CASRPAGVETQYF
- TRBJ2-1 TRBV5-1 - TGCGCCAGCAGCTTGGACGGTCACAATGAGCAGTTCTTC CASSLDGHNEQFF
- TRBJ1-6 TRBV5-4 - TGTGCCAGCAGCTTGGACCAGGGCGTTAATTCACCCCTCCACTTT CASSLDQGVNSPLHF
- TRBJ2-7 TRBV19 few TGTGCCAGTAATGACAATTCCTACGAGCAGTACTTC CASNDNSYEQYF
- TRBJ2-7 TRBV28 - TGTGCCAGCAGTACCGGGACTGTCCCATACGAGCAGTACTTC CASSTGTVPYEQYF
- TRBJ2-5 TRBV11-1 - TGTGCCAGCAGCGTGCCCTCGGGACTCCCGACGGGGACCCAGTACTTC CASSVPSGLPTGTQYF
- TRBJ1-6 TRBV7-9 few TGTGCCAGCACCGAGGGGGTTAGACCCCTCCACTTT CASTEGVRPLHF
- TRBJ2-1 TRBV28 - TGTGCCAGCAGGGGGACTGGGATCAATGAGCAGTTCTTC CASRGTGINEQFF
- TRBJ2-5 TRBV6-5 - TGTGCCAGCAGCAAGACTAGTAGGGAGACCCAGTACTTC CASSKTSRETQYF
- TRBJ2-5 TRBV18 - TGTGCCAGCTCACCGTACCCCCAAGAGACCCAGTACTTC CASSPYPQETQYF
- TRBJ2-1 TRBV2 - TGTGCCAGCAGTGAAAGGTCAGGTGGTTTCTACAATGAGCAGTTCTTC CASSERSGGFYNEQFF
- TRBJ2-5 TRBV7-3 - TGTGCCAGCAGCTTAGCGGGGCCTATGGGGACCCAGTACTTC CASSLAGPMGTQYF
- TRBJ2-5 TRBV5-5 - TGTGCCAGCAGCTCATGGGGAGACCAAGAGACCCAGTACTTC CASSSWGDQETQYF
- TRBJ2-7 TRBV6-5 - TGTGCCAGCAGCTCGACTAAAATCTCCTACGAGCAGTACTTC CASSSTKISYEQYF
TRBD1 TRBJ1-1 TRBV6-1 - TGTGCCAGCAGGCACAGGGGGACGCGGAACACTGAAGCTTTCTTT CASRHRGTRNTEAFF
TRBD1 TRBJ1-2 TRBV10-3 once TGTGCCATCAGTGAGCCGGACAGGGGCCATAAAAGGGTAGCTAACTATGGCTACACCTTC CAISEPDRGHKRVANYGYTF
- TRBJ1-2 TRBV18 - TGTGCCAGCTCACCGGACACAGGGAACTATGGCTACACCTTC CASSPDTGNYGYTF
- TRBJ1-3 TRBV5-6 once TGTGCCAGCAGCTCCCGGGACACCTCTGGAAACACCATATATTTT CASSSRDTSGNTIYF
TRBD2 TRBJ2-7 TRBV5-1 - TGCGCCAGCAGGGCCTCCGGGAGGGCCATCGAGCAGTACTTC CASRASGRAIEQYF
TRBD2 TRBJ2-5 TRBV4-1 - TGCGCCAGCAGCCCTGGGGGACTAGCGGTTCAAGAGACCCAGTACTTC CASSPGGLAVQETQYF
- TRBJ2-1 TRBV7-9 - TGTGCCAGCAGCTCCATACCTCCGACCAGGGAAGACAATGAGCAGTTCTTC CASSSIPPTREDNEQFF
- TRBJ1-1 TRBV13 few TGTGCCAGCAGCCCCGGGACACGAGCTTTCTTT CASSPGTRAFF